Presented here are 7 T cell receptor beta chains from one specimen sequenced in a study of cytomegalovirus exposure and HLA in healthy donors. Assay: immunoSEQ multiplex PCR; the TCRdb copy retains only in-frame clones and omits some. Of roughly 150,000 clones detected, more than 75% appear once; the ten largest clones hold just under 9%. The sample consisted of PBMCs. The receptor set was obtained from a man younger than 35 in good health and CMV-seropositive.

The rearrangement uses TRBV29-1 and TRBJ2-3; D is possibly TRBD1 (6 bases). CDR3 length equals 9 residues. V was trimmed by 6 bases and J by 12 bases, leaving 10 bases between them. Germline CDR1 is SQVTM and CDR2 is ANQGSEA. CDR3 region: CSVDSPQYF. The CDR3 DNA sequence: TGCAGCGTGGACAGCCCACAGTATTTT.

V gene TRBV9 combines with J gene TRBJ2-7; the D gene is possibly TRBD1 (6 bases). The V gene's germline CDR1 is SGDLS and CDR2 YYNGEE. This CDR3 has 14 amino acids. The V and J ends lost 0 bases and 7 bases respectively, with 14 bases between them. The CDR3 protein is CASSVEYRDGEQYF. The CDR3, as DNA: TGTGCCAGCAGCGTAGAGTACAGGGACGGGGAGCAGTACTTC.

The gene calls are TRBV5-1 and TRBJ2-2, with 7 bases identical to TRBD1. Trimming cost V 7 bases and J 6 bases; bases outside gene matches: 6. The CDR3 runs 13 residues. Germline lookup yields CDR1 SGHRS and CDR2 YFSETQ. Here the CDR3 DNA reads TGCGCCAGCGCCCGGACAGGCCCCGGGGAGCTGTTTTTT. Translation: CASARTGPGELFF.

V is TRBV18 and J is TRBJ2-7, with D hard to call. Germline loops: CDR1 KGHSH, CDR2 LQKENI. The CDR3 sequence is 14 residues long. The V gene lost 0 bases and the J gene lost 3 bases, with 9 bases spanning the gap. CDR3 in amino acids: CASSPPNSDYEQYF. In DNA, the CDR3 is TGTGCCAGCTCACCACCTAACAGTGACTACGAGCAGTACTTC.

The V and J genes are TRBV18 and TRBJ2-7; TRBD1 agrees at 8 bases. V was clipped by 6 bases and J by 4 bases; unmatched bases: 5. The CDR3 spans 13 residues. Germline V CDR1 and CDR2: KGHSH, LQKENI. This chain's CDR3 is CASSGTGGYEQYF. As DNA, the CDR3 is TGTGCCAGCTCCGGGACAGGTGGGTACGAGCAGTACTTC.

This chain uses TRBV27 with TRBJ2-3; maybe TRBD2 (5 bases). V lost 5 bases and J lost 0, with 15 bases in between. The CDR3 totals 16 residues. Germline CDR1 and CDR2: MNHEY and SMNVEV (reference sequence). The CDR3 here is CASSPSLAPSTDTQYF. CDR3 in DNA: TGTGCCAGCAGTCCATCCTTAGCGCCCAGCACAGATACGCAGTATTTT.

J is TRBJ2-2 and V is TRBV5-1, with TRBD1 matching over 8 bases. This CDR3 is 16 amino acids long. Trimming took 2 bases from V and 1 from J; bases not matched to a gene: 4. Germline CDR1 reads SGHRS; CDR2 reads YFSETQ. DNA for the CDR3: TGCGCCAGCAGCTTCCCCGGGACAGGGAACACCGGGGAGCTGTTTTTT. Its protein product is CASSFPGTGNTGELFF.